This T cell receptor beta chain was sequenced for a study of shared clonotypes between healthy human individuals. Whole-study findings and limits: Memory subsets generally showed smaller estimated richness than naive subsets did.

Every subset had its genomic DNA shared out evenly among several immunoSEQ plates. Profiling relied on immunoSEQ multiplex PCR, and the TCRdb table lists in-frame clones only, not all of them. The sample holds about 650,000 clones, just under 97% seen once. Concerning this clone itself: The target antigen is unknown.

The naive CD8 population came from CD45RO-negative cells selected for CCR7, without terminally differentiated effector memory CD45RA+ cells. This CDR3 contains 14 residues. The germline gives CDR1 MNHNS, CDR2 SASEGT. V gave up 3 bases and J gave up 2 bases, with 10 bases separating them. J is TRBJ2-5 and V is TRBV6-1; no firm D call. Material: naive CD8+ T cells sorted from blood. The receptor comes from a woman aged 25 to 45 in good health. DNA of the CDR3: TGTGCCAGCAGTGATTGGAGAACTCAAGAGACCCAGTACTTC. Amino acids: CASSDWRTQETQYF.